Following are 27 T cell receptor beta chains from one sample sequenced in a study of T cell changes during pregnancy in multiple sclerosis. Here immunoSEQ multiplex PCR was the method, and the copy in TCRdb shows in-frame clones only, minus some. The sample has 95,000 to 100,000 clones, roughly nine tenths seen once. Material: peripheral blood, obtained after pregnancy. Source of these receptors: a female donor in good health, enrolled as a control in a pregnancy study.

This chain uses TRBV6-5 with TRBJ1-2; a weak D match, TRBD1 (5 bases). Germline V gene lookup returns CDR1 MNHEY and CDR2 SVGAGI. The CDR3 consists of 12 residues. The V end was cut by 4 bases, the J end by 7 bases, with 10 bases between. The CDR3 here is CASSSRTIGYTF. CDR3 bases: TGTGCCAGCAGTTCCCGGACAATTGGCTACACCTTC.

This clone was detected a few times. The V call is TRBV7-3, the J call TRBJ2-1; 11 nucleotides align to TRBD2. With V trimmed by 5 bases and J by 4 bases, 4 bases remained unmatched. Germline V gives CDR1 SGHTA, CDR2 FQGTGA. This CDR3 contains 15 residues. CDR3 nucleotide sequence: TGTGCCAGCAGCAAGACTAGCGGGACGTACAATGAGCAGTTCTTC. It codes for CASSKTSGTYNEQFF.

V usage is TRBV5-6 and J usage is TRBJ2-5; perhaps TRBD1 as D (6 bases). With 0 bases removed from V and 3 bases from J, the gap between germline ends came to 12 bases. Germline CDR1 is SGHDT and CDR2 is YYEEEE. CDR3 length: 15 residues. The CDR3, as DNA: TGTGCCAGCAGCTTGGGGGGGCAGAAAAAAGAGACCCAGTACTTC. Its translation is CASSLGGQKKETQYF. The full variable domain, its missing parts supplied by reference TRBV5-6 and TRBJ2-5, is DAGVTQSPTHLIKTRGQQVTLRCSPKSGHDTVSWYQQALGQGPQFIFQYYEEEERQRGNFPDRFSGHQFPNYSSELNVNALLLGDSALYLCASSLGGQKKETQYFGPGTRLLVL.

The V gene is TRBV27, the J gene TRBJ2-7, with 8 bases fitting TRBD1. The length of the CDR3 is 21 residues. CDR1 and CDR2 from the germline V gene are MNHEY and SMNVEV (reference sequence). J was trimmed by 2 bases and V by 7 bases; bases with no gene match: 28. The CDR3 DNA reads as TGTGCCAGCAAGCCCTACTTCGGCCGAGGACAGGGAGGTTTGCTTACCTACGAGCAGTACTTC. Translated: CASKPYFGRGQGGLLTYEQYF.

The chain recombines TRBV5-1 with TRBJ1-1; D is uncertain. Germline-derived CDR1 and CDR2 are SGHRS and YFSETQ. Trimming removed 4 bases at V and 1 base at J, with 14 bases between. This CDR3 spans 15 amino acids. CDR3 sequence: CASSPSIAGNTEAFF. The CDR3 DNA reads TGCGCCAGCAGCCCGTCAATCGCAGGGAACACTGAAGCTTTCTTT.

The rearrangement links TRBV2 to TRBJ2-4, with 7 bases that match TRBD1. Germline assignment: CDR1 SNHLY and CDR2 FYNNEI. J lost 1 base, V lost 5 bases, and 5 bases had no gene match. The CDR3 totals 15 residues. The CDR3 is CASSQQGMAKNIQYF. The CDR3, as DNA: TGTGCCAGCAGTCAACAGGGGATGGCCAAAAACATTCAGTACTTC. Full variable domain (missing parts from reference TRBV2 and TRBJ2-4): EPEVTQTPSHQVTQMGQEVILRCVPISNHLYFYWYRQILGQKVEFLVSFYNNEISEKSEIFDDQFSVERPDGSNFTLKIRSTKLEDSAMYFCASSQQGMAKNIQYFGAGTRLSVL.

The chain couples TRBV28 to TRBJ1-2; 8 positions match TRBD1. Trimming cost V 11 bases and J 5 bases; bases outside gene matches: 7. The CDR3 consists of 12 residues. CDR1 is MDHEN and CDR2 is SYDVKM in the germline V gene. The CDR3 sequence: CAGGQGSYGYTF. In DNA, the CDR3 is TGTGCCGGCGGACAGGGCTCGTATGGCTACACCTTC.

This rearrangement joins TRBV7-9 to TRBJ2-1, with D perhaps TRBD2 (5 bases). Per the germline V gene, CDR1 is SEHNR and CDR2 is FQNEAQ (reference sequence). The CDR3 sequence is 15 residues long. V lost 5 bases and J 0 bases, leaving 11 bases between the germline ends. The CDR3, as DNA: TGTGCCAGCAGCCAGTCGGGGATCTCCTACAATGAGCAGTTCTTC. This sequence encodes CASSQSGISYNEQFF.

This sequence joins TRBV7-9 and TRBJ2-7, with 7 bases identical to TRBD2. V lost 1 base, J lost 5 bases, and 8 bases stayed unmatched. CDR1 SEHNR and CDR2 FQNEAQ come from the germline V gene (reference sequence). This CDR3 is 15 amino acids long. The CDR3 spells CASSLGRGGRNEQYF. Here the CDR3 DNA reads TGTGCCAGCAGCTTAGGTCGCGGGGGTCGTAACGAGCAGTACTTC. Drawing the rest from reference TRBV7-9 and TRBJ2-7, the complete variable domain is DTGVSQNPRHKITKRGQNVTFRCDPISEHNRLYWYRQTLGQGPEFLTYFQNEAQLEKSRLLSDRFSAERPKGSFSTLEIQRTEQGDSAMYLCASSLGRGGRNEQYFGPGTRLTVT.

The DNA of the CDR3 is TGCAGCGTTTATTCGGGAAACACCATATATTTT. Amino acid sequence: CSVYSGNTIYF. The V call is TRBV29-1, the J call TRBJ1-3; no firm D call. V was pared by 5 bases and J by 4 bases, with 6 bases between. Looked up from germline, CDR1 is SQVTM and CDR2 is ANQGSEA. The CDR3 is made up of 11 amino acids.

The rearrangement links TRBV6-6 to TRBJ2-3; the match to TRBD2 covers 8 bases. The CDR3 has 14 residues. Germline V gene sequence: CDR1 MNHNY, CDR2 SVGAGI (reference sequence). V lost 7 bases to trimming and J lost 7 bases; unmatched junction nucleotides: 10. The CDR3 coding sequence is TGTGCCAGCAAATTCACGGGGGGGGCCTATACGCAGTATTTT. Protein: CASKFTGGAYTQYF.

The CDR3 DNA reads TGTGCCAGCAGCCGCGGACTAGCGGGAGGGAGGTCAGATACGCAGTATTTT. It yields the protein CASSRGLAGGRSDTQYF. This chain connects TRBV7-9 to TRBJ2-3, with 15 bases lining up with TRBD2. V lost 5 bases, J lost 4 bases, and 7 bases stayed unmatched. From germline, CDR1 is SEHNR and CDR2 FQNEAQ (reference sequence). The length of the CDR3 is 17 residues.

The chain couples TRBV6-1 to TRBJ2-7, with D maybe TRBD2 (6 bases). V lost 4 bases, J lost 0 bases, and 10 bases lay in between. This CDR3 spans 14 amino acids. Germline loops: CDR1 MNHNS, CDR2 SASEGT. The CDR3: CASSAEGPSYEQYF. The CDR3 DNA sequence: TGTGCCAGCAGTGCGGAGGGGCCCTCCTACGAGCAGTACTTC.

This clone has a single count. CDR3 sequence (DNA): TGCGCCAGCAGACCCGACTACACTGAAGCTTTCTTT. This codes for CASRPDYTEAFF. V usage is TRBV5-1 and J usage is TRBJ1-1; D is undetermined. CDR1 is SGHRS and CDR2 is YFSETQ in the germline V gene. V shed 5 bases and J shed 3 bases, with 8 bases lying between them. The CDR3 length is 12 residues.

The chain is built from TRBV19 and TRBJ1-5; D is uncertain. Germline CDR1 and CDR2: LNHDA and SQIVND (reference sequence). This CDR3 is built from 17 residues. V was clipped by 5 bases and J by 7 bases, with 24 bases between them. CDR3 in amino acids: CASSPQFAVTFGQPQHF. The DNA of the CDR3 is TGTGCCAGTAGTCCGCAGTTCGCCGTTACTTTCGGGCAGCCCCAGCATTTT.

In its sample, this clone was seen a few times. The chain carries TRBV19 and TRBJ1-2; no reliable D call. The CDR3 extends over 15 amino acids. V lost 6 bases to trimming and J lost 5 bases, with 19 bases between them. The germline gives CDR1 LNHDA, CDR2 SQIVND (reference sequence). The CDR3 region has the DNA TGTGCCAGTAGCCCCCCCCCGGGGAGATCTTATGGCTACACCTTC. Its protein product is CASSPPPGRSYGYTF.

The V gene is TRBV5-4, the J gene TRBJ1-3; TRBD1 agrees at 7 bases. Germline values: CDR1 SGHNT, CDR2 YYREEE (reference sequence). This CDR3 is built from 16 residues. V dropped 0 bases and J dropped 2; count of bases not matched to a gene: 5. CDR3 loop: CASSLEGALAGNTIYF. The DNA for the CDR3 is TGTGCCAGCAGCTTGGAGGGGGCTCTAGCTGGAAACACCATATATTTT.

The rearrangement uses TRBV18 and TRBJ1-1; no clear D gene. The CDR3 loop spans 14 amino acids. With 1 base removed from V and 3 bases from J, the gap between germline ends came to 9 bases. Germline assignment: CDR1 KGHSH and CDR2 LQKENI. The CDR3: CASSPRGGDTEAFF. The CDR3, as DNA: TGTGCCAGCTCACCACGGGGAGGTGACACTGAAGCTTTCTTT.

This sequence joins TRBV6-1 and TRBJ2-3, with 8 bases that match TRBD2. The CDR3 has 14 residues. The trim removed 6 bases at V and 2 bases at J, leaving 4 bases unmatched. Germline V lookup: CDR1 MNHNS, CDR2 SASEGT. CDR3 region: CASRRGRTTDTQYF. The CDR3 DNA reads as TGTGCCAGCAGACGCGGGAGGACCACAGATACGCAGTATTTT.

The CDR3 protein is CASSTGVGDTQYF. CDR3 nucleotide sequence: TGTGCCAGCAGCACAGGGGTGGGAGATACGCAGTATTTT. The V gene is TRBV7-8, the J gene TRBJ2-3; TRBD1 matches at 7 bases. Germline-derived CDR1 and CDR2 are SGHVS and FQNEAQ. The CDR3 has 13 amino acids. Unmatched junction bases numbered 4, after V lost 5 bases and J lost 5 bases. The whole variable domain, remainder taken from reference TRBV7-8 and TRBJ2-3, is GAGVSQSPRYKVAKRGQDVALRCDPISGHVSLFWYQQALGQGPEFLTYFQNEAQLDKSGLPSDRFFAERPEGSVSTLKIQRTQQEDSAVYLCASSTGVGDTQYFGPGTRLTVL.

The chain links TRBV7-9 to TRBJ2-3; D remains unclear. The ends were cut back, 7 bases at V and 4 bases at J, with 12 bases in the middle. This CDR3 is 13 amino acids long. CDR1 SEHNR and CDR2 FQNEAQ come from the germline V gene (reference sequence). CDR3: CASTTSTADTQYF. CDR3 in DNA: TGTGCCAGCACCACCTCTACGGCAGATACGCAGTATTTT.

The chain employs TRBV18 and TRBJ1-1, with D unclear. Germline V CDR1 and CDR2: KGHSH, LQKENI. The CDR3 has 13 amino acids. V was shortened by 4 bases and J by 2 bases, with 8 bases between the two germline ends. DNA of the CDR3: TGTGCCAGCTCACGGGAGTCAAACACTGAAGCTTTCTTT. Amino acids: CASSRESNTEAFF.

This chain connects TRBV5-1 to TRBJ2-7; 10 bases line up with TRBD1. The CDR3 extends over 15 amino acids. V shed 2 bases and J 4 bases; nucleotides not matched to a gene: 6. The germline gives CDR1 SGHRS, CDR2 YFSETQ. This CDR3 is CASSFPGQGIYEQYF. The CDR3, as DNA: TGCGCCAGCAGCTTTCCGGGACAGGGGATTTACGAGCAGTACTTC.

This rearrangement joins TRBV18 to TRBJ1-2, with TRBD1 matching 7 bases. V trimming: 1 base; J trimming: 6 bases; junction bases outside the gene matches: 8. Germline V gene data show CDR1 as KGHSH and CDR2 as LQKENI. The CDR3 spans 15 residues. The CDR3 DNA reads TGTGCCAGCTCACCACTTGAGGGGGCCGTAAATGGCTACACCTTC. It specifies CASSPLEGAVNGYTF. Full variable domain (rest looked up from reference TRBV18 and TRBJ1-2): NAGVMQNPRHLVRRRGQEARLRCSPMKGHSHVYWYRQLPEEGLKFMVYLQKENIIDESGMPKERFSAEFPKEGPSILRIQQVVRGDSAAYFCASSPLEGAVNGYTFGSGTRLTVV.

The table lists this clone with a count of one. The chain uses TRBV5-1 and TRBJ1-1, with D hard to call. The CDR3 has 13 residues. V was pared by 0 bases and J by 3 bases, with 6 bases between. Germline V gene sequence: CDR1 SGHRS, CDR2 YFSETQ. The CDR3 sequence: CASSLDGYTEAFF. The CDR3 nucleotides read TGCGCCAGCAGCTTGGACGGTTACACTGAAGCTTTCTTT.

V gene TRBV5-1 combines with J gene TRBJ2-5; 16 bases align to TRBD2. In germline, CDR1 is SGHRS, CDR2 YFSETQ. V lost 4 bases and J lost 5; bases outside the gene matches: 8. The CDR3 totals 17 residues. The CDR3 is CASSGGLAGGPGETQYF. The CDR3 DNA follows: TGCGCCAGCAGCGGGGGACTAGCGGGAGGGCCAGGGGAGACCCAGTACTTC. Looking up the rest from reference TRBV5-1 and TRBJ2-5 gives the full variable domain: KAGVTQTPRYLIKTRGQQVTLSCSPISGHRSVSWYQQTPGQGLQFLFEYFSETQRNKGNFPGRFSGRQFSNSRSEMNVSTLELGDSALYLCASSGGLAGGPGETQYFGPGTRLLVL.

The chain has TRBV7-3 and TRBJ2-1; a weak D match, TRBD2 (7 bases). The V end was cut by 2 bases, the J end by 8 bases, with 16 bases between. The CDR3 has 15 amino acids. Germline V gives CDR1 SGHTA, CDR2 FQGTGA. CDR3 coding DNA: TGTGCCAGCAGCTTATCGGGGGGCTTAATGTATGAGCAGTTCTTC. Translating it yields CASSLSGGLMYEQFF.